The 17 T cell receptor beta chains given below trace back to one sample, sequenced in a study of blood T cell repertoires in COVID-19. The repertoire was sequenced with immunoSEQ multiplex PCR; TCRdb's copy has only in-frame clones and lacks some. The sample holds more than 85,000 clones, around 90% seen once. The sample consisted of peripheral blood. The receptors stem from a man aged 18-30 years with acute or convalescent COVID-19.

This clone occurred a few times. The genes are TRBV19 and TRBJ2-1; TRBD2 matches at 14 bases. The V gene end was trimmed by 5 bases and the J gene end by 9 bases; junction bases not matched to a gene: 6. In germline, CDR1 is LNHDA, CDR2 SQIVND (reference sequence). This CDR3 is built from 15 residues. As DNA, the CDR3 is TGTGCCAGTAGTGGGGGACTAGCGGGAGTAGGTGAGCAGTTCTTC. As protein: CASSGGLAGVGEQFF. Together with reference TRBV19 and TRBJ2-1, the CDR3 gives the full variable domain: DGGITQSPKYLFRKEGQNVTLSCEQNLNHDAMYWYRQDPGQGLRLIYYSQIVNDFQKGDIAEGYSVSREKKESFPLTVTSAQKNPTAFYLCASSGGLAGVGEQFFGPGTRLTVL.

Here the CDR3 reads CASSEEHYRDFLGYTF. CDR3 DNA: TGTGCCAGCAGTGAAGAGCACTACAGGGATTTCCTTGGCTACACCTTC. The chain has TRBV6-1 and TRBJ1-2, with a weak D call TRBD1 (6 bases). Trimming took 1 base from V and 7 from J, leaving 19 bases between them. Germline lookup yields CDR1 MNHNS and CDR2 SASEGT. This CDR3 region has 16 residues.

V gene TRBV12-3 or TRBV12-4 combines with J gene TRBJ1-5; D unclear. The germline V and J ends were trimmed by 6 bases and 11 bases, with 11 bases remaining between them. The CDR3 length is 11 residues. The CDR3, as DNA: TGTGCCAGCAGCCAGAGCAGGACCCAGCATTTT. Protein: CASSQSRTQHF.

To note about this clone: The same CDR3 also results from other DNA sequences found in this sample. This chain uses TRBV14 with TRBJ1-2; D is unclear. The CDR3 has 13 amino acids. Trimming shortened V by 4 bases and J by 4 bases, and 10 bases separated the two germline ends. The germline V gene encodes CDR1 SGHDN and CDR2 FVKESK. The CDR3 nucleotides read TGTGCCAGCAGCCTAGACCTTTTCTATGGCTACACCTTC. Its translation: CASSLDLFYGYTF.

V usage is TRBV9 and J usage is TRBJ1-1; D uncertain. Per the germline V gene, CDR1 is SGDLS and CDR2 is YYNGEE. V lost 3 bases, J lost 7 bases, and 7 bases lay in between. This CDR3 is built from 11 residues. The CDR3 region has the DNA TGTGCCAGCAGCGCGGGTGGTGAAGCTTTCTTT. Translating gives CASSAGGEAFF. The complete variable domain, with remaining parts taken from reference TRBV9 and TRBJ1-1, reads DSGVTQTPKHLITATGQRVTLRCSPRSGDLSVYWYQQSLDQGLQFLIQYYNGEERAKGNILERFSAQQFPDLHSELNLSSLELGDSALYFCASSAGGEAFFGQGTRLTVV.

The chain combines TRBV5-1 with TRBJ1-2, with a possible D match to TRBD1 (5 bases). This CDR3 comprises 16 residues. V was pared by 0 bases and J by 8 bases, with 20 bases between. From germline, CDR1 is SGHRS and CDR2 YFSETQ. The CDR3 DNA reads as TGCGCCAGCAGCTTGGCTCGGATGGGTGGAGGGGACGGCTACACCTTC. Protein sequence: CASSLARMGGGDGYTF. Combining the CDR3 with reference TRBV5-1 and TRBJ1-2 gives the whole variable domain KAGVTQTPRYLIKTRGQQVTLSCSPISGHRSVSWYQQTPGQGLQFLFEYFSETQRNKGNFPGRFSGRQFSNSRSEMNVSTLELGDSALYLCASSLARMGGGDGYTFGSGTRLTVV.

This chain uses TRBV4-1 with TRBJ1-4, with D maybe TRBD1 (5 bases). CDR1 and CDR2 (germline): MGHRA, YSYEKL. The CDR3 is made up of 15 amino acids. Between the trimmed V and J ends, which lost 5 bases and 10 bases, there was a span of 20 bases. In DNA, the CDR3 is TGCGCCAGCAGCGACTTCGTGACGCCCGGGGGAAAACTGTTTTTT. This encodes CASSDFVTPGGKLFF.

The chain employs TRBV18 and TRBJ1-1; D remains ambiguous. Trimming took off 2 bases at V and 2 bases at J, with 15 bases between the two ends. The CDR3 has 16 residues. Germline CDR1 and CDR2: KGHSH and LQKENI. Written as DNA, the CDR3 is TGTGCCAGCTCACCAAAAGATCCGGGGATTAACACTGAAGCTTTCTTT. Its protein product is CASSPKDPGINTEAFF.

The CDR3 sequence is CAWGPGLASYEQYF. CDR3 bases: TGTGCCTGGGGCCCGGGACTAGCTTCTTACGAGCAGTACTTC. V gene TRBV30 combines with J gene TRBJ2-7, with 9 positions matching TRBD2. The J segment lost 4 bases and the V segment lost 5 bases, leaving 9 bases of the junction unmatched. The CDR3 covers 14 residues. The germline V gene encodes CDR1 GTSNPN and CDR2 SVGIG (reference sequence).

The chain links TRBV7-9 to TRBJ2-1, with D perhaps matching TRBD1 (5 bases). The ends were cut back, 5 bases at V and 5 bases at J, with 10 bases in the middle. The CDR3 is made up of 13 amino acids. The germline V gene encodes CDR1 SEHNR and CDR2 FQNEAQ (reference sequence). The chain's CDR3 is CASSLDSNNEQFF. CDR3 nucleotides: TGTGCCAGCAGCCTTGACAGTAACAATGAGCAGTTCTTC.

V usage is TRBV5-1 and J usage is TRBJ2-5; the D gene is possibly TRBD2 (5 bases). CDR3 length equals 14 residues. CDR1 and CDR2 from the germline V gene are SGHRS and YFSETQ. The germline V and J ends were trimmed by 7 bases and 2 bases, with 15 bases remaining between them. CDR3 region: CASSMVVAQETQYF. In DNA, the CDR3 is TGCGCCAGCTCTATGGTGGTAGCGCAAGAGACCCAGTACTTC. Looking up the rest from reference TRBV5-1 and TRBJ2-5 gives the full variable domain: KAGVTQTPRYLIKTRGQQVTLSCSPISGHRSVSWYQQTPGQGLQFLFEYFSETQRNKGNFPGRFSGRQFSNSRSEMNVSTLELGDSALYLCASSMVVAQETQYFGPGTRLLVL.

The chain links TRBV5-4 to TRBJ2-7; 7 bases match TRBD2. The ends lost 0 bases at V and 3 bases at J; junction bases unmatched: 15. CDR3 size: 18 residues. Germline CDR1 and CDR2: SGHNT and YYREEE (reference sequence). CDR3 coding DNA: TGTGCCAGCAGCTTGGGAGTTAGAATGGGCGGGGGTATCTACGAGCAGTACTTC. Amino acid sequence: CASSLGVRMGGGIYEQYF.

This clone has only one observation. This chain uses TRBV6-5 with TRBJ2-7; possibly TRBD2 for D (6 bases). V was cut by 2 bases and J by 4 bases, with 12 bases left in between. Germline V CDR1 and CDR2: MNHEY, SVGAGI. The CDR3 has 14 residues. For the CDR3, the DNA is TGTGCCAGCAGTTACGGGGCAGGAGGGTACGAGCAGTACTTC. This translates into CASSYGAGGYEQYF.

The V gene is TRBV9, the J gene TRBJ1-2; no clear D. Trimming left V 0 bases short and J 2 bases short, with 11 bases between. The germline V gene has CDR1 SGDLS and CDR2 YYNGEE. The CDR3 has 15 residues. CDR3 in amino acids: CASSVAQTVNYGYTF. CDR3 sequence (DNA): TGTGCCAGCAGCGTAGCTCAAACAGTGAACTATGGCTACACCTTC.

The rearrangement joins TRBV7-9 to TRBJ1-6, with 7 bases fitting TRBD1. CDR3 length equals 14 residues. Germline-derived CDR1 and CDR2 are SEHNR and FQNEAQ (reference sequence). V dropped 6 bases and J dropped 7; count of bases not matched to a gene: 6. CDR3 amino acids: CASSKEQGNSPLHF. CDR3 coding DNA: TGTGCCAGCAGTAAGGAACAGGGGAATTCACCCCTCCACTTT.

This clone has more than one count but fewer than ten. The chain carries TRBV30 and TRBJ1-6, with TRBD1 matching 8 bases. V shed 8 bases and J 0 bases; nucleotides not matched to a gene: 6. Germline lookup yields CDR1 GTSNPN and CDR2 SVGIG (reference sequence). This CDR3 region has 15 residues. The CDR3 loop is CATYRGSSYNSPLHF. The CDR3 region has the DNA TGTGCCACCTACAGGGGGAGCTCCTATAATTCACCCCTCCACTTT.

The V and J genes are TRBV24-1 and TRBJ2-7; D may be TRBD1 (6 bases). Trimming took 3 bases from V and 4 from J, leaving 9 bases between them. This CDR3 comprises 13 residues. Germline V gene sequence: CDR1 KGHDR, CDR2 SFDVKD. The CDR3 DNA is TGTGCCACCAGTGATCCAGGACAGTACGAGCAGTACTTC. Translating it yields CATSDPGQYEQYF.